Below are 32 T cell receptor beta chains sequenced from a single sample in a study of cytomegalovirus exposure and HLA in healthy donors. The PCR made use of 60 Vbeta and 13 Jbeta primers. Sequenced by immunoSEQ multiplex PCR; TCRdb stores in-frame clones only, minus some. The sample carries about 110,000 clones, roughly 80% recorded once. Sequenced sample: PBMCs. The receptors were sampled from a female donor in good health and CMV-seropositive.

The chain links TRBV6-1 to TRBJ2-1, with 11 bases lining up with TRBD2. Germline CDR1 MNHNS, CDR2 SASEGT. This CDR3 has 15 residues. V lost 8 bases to trimming and J lost 4 bases; unmatched junction nucleotides: 7. In nucleotides, the CDR3 is TGTGCCAGCGGATTAGCGGGAGGGCCTTACAATGAGCAGTTCTTC. Translating gives CASGLAGGPYNEQFF.

The rearrangement joins TRBV11-2 to TRBJ1-4; D is possibly TRBD1 (6 bases). The CDR3 length is 14 residues. Germline assignment: CDR1 SGHAT and CDR2 FQNNGV. V shed 4 bases and J shed 7 bases, with 13 bases lying between them. The CDR3 DNA sequence: TGTGCCAGCAGCTCCGACAGGTTACGTGAAAAACTGTTTTTT. Its translation is CASSSDRLREKLFF.

This rearrangement joins TRBV18 to TRBJ2-1, with 13 bases lining up with TRBD2. The CDR3 has 16 residues. V lost 3 bases and J lost 2; bases outside the gene matches: 1. CDR1 and CDR2 (germline): KGHSH, LQKENI. CDR3 DNA sequence: TGTGCCAGCTCACCTACTAGCGGGAGGGCCTACAATGAGCAGTTCTTC. It codes for CASSPTSGRAYNEQFF.

V is TRBV10-1 and J is TRBJ2-5; the match to TRBD1 covers 7 bases. The CDR3 has 15 residues. Looked up from germline, CDR1 is WNHNN and CDR2 is SYGVQD (reference sequence). J gave up 5 bases and V 3 bases, and 9 bases lay outside the gene matches. The CDR3 nucleotides are TGCGCCAGCAGTGACTTCAAGGACAGGTGTGAGACCCAGTACTTC. It is translated as CASSDFKDRCETQYF.

This clone showed up just a few times. The chain couples TRBV13 to TRBJ2-1; 7 bases agree with TRBD2. This CDR3 region has 14 residues. In germline, CDR1 is PRHDT, CDR2 FYEKMQ (reference sequence). J lost 9 bases, V lost 5 bases, and 10 bases had no gene match. CDR3 sequence reads: CASSPLGGRGEQFF. The CDR3 coding sequence is TGTGCCAGCAGCCCTCTCGGGGGGAGGGGTGAGCAGTTCTTC.

The chain uses TRBV5-4 and TRBJ2-2; 7 bases line up with TRBD2. The CDR3 consists of 17 residues. Germline V CDR1 and CDR2: SGHNT, YYREEE (reference sequence). With V trimmed by 4 bases and J by 3 bases, 12 bases remained unmatched. The CDR3 region has the DNA TGTGCCAGCAGCGCCTTAGGCGGGGGACCCGACACCGGGGAGCTGTTTTTT. The encoded protein is CASSALGGGPDTGELFF. The full variable domain, its missing parts supplied by reference TRBV5-4 and TRBJ2-2, is ETGVTQSPTHLIKTRGQQVTLRCSSQSGHNTVSWYQQALGQGPQFIFQYYREEENGRGNFPPRFSGLQFPNYSSELNVNALELDDSALYLCASSALGGGPDTGELFFGEGSRLTVL.

V is TRBV27 and J is TRBJ1-4; TRBD1 aligns across 9 bases. The V and J ends lost 6 bases and 8 bases, in that order; junction bases with no gene match: 10. CDR3 length: 15 residues. CDR1 is MNHEY and CDR2 is SMNVEV in the germline V gene (reference sequence). CDR3 DNA: TGTGCCAGCAGGCTTGCCGGGACAGGGAACGAAAAACTGTTTTTT. Protein product: CASRLAGTGNEKLFF.

For the CDR3, the DNA is TGTGCCAGCAGTGAAGCCCAGGGGAGCAATCAGCCCCAGCATTTT. It yields the protein CASSEAQGSNQPQHF. The genes are TRBV6-1 and TRBJ1-5; possible D gene TRBD1, 6 bases. Trimming removed 0 bases from V and 1 base from J, with 7 bases in between. CDR3 size: 15 residues. Germline-derived CDR1 and CDR2 are MNHNS and SASEGT.

The rearrangement uses TRBV5-1 and TRBJ1-2; 9 bases are a match to TRBD1. The V and J ends lost 4 bases and 6 bases, in that order; junction bases with no gene match: 13. Germline loops: CDR1 SGHRS, CDR2 YFSETQ. The CDR3 totals 16 residues. The CDR3 sequence is CASSESLGQGPHGYTF. The DNA of the CDR3 is TGCGCCAGCAGCGAAAGCTTGGGACAGGGACCCCATGGCTACACCTTC.

This sequence joins TRBV6-5 and TRBJ1-4; TRBD1 is a possible D gene (5 bases). CDR1 MNHEY and CDR2 SVGAGI come from the germline V gene. V was clipped by 6 bases and J by 8 bases, with 13 bases between them. This CDR3 contains 13 residues. CDR3 DNA sequence: TGTGCCAGCAGGATGACAGAGGCGGAAAAACTGTTTTTT. This encodes CASRMTEAEKLFF.

The count of this clone is one. V usage is TRBV19 and J usage is TRBJ1-2, with D perhaps TRBD1 (6 bases). Looked up from germline, CDR1 is LNHDA and CDR2 is SQIVND (reference sequence). The length of the CDR3 is 12 residues. V was clipped by 4 bases and J by 7 bases, with 10 bases between them. CDR3 DNA: TGTGCCAGTAGTACGGCAGGGGTTGGCTACACCTTC. It encodes CASSTAGVGYTF.

The chain links TRBV4-3 to TRBJ2-1; 7 bases line up with TRBD2. CDR3 length: 15 amino acids. Germline V gene sequence: CDR1 LGHNA, CDR2 YSLEER. After removal of 5 bases from V and 7 bases from J, the junction contained 11 bases not matched to a gene. For the CDR3, the DNA is TGCGCCAGCAGCATAGGACTAGATGGTCCTAATGAGCAGTTCTTC. It specifies CASSIGLDGPNEQFF.

This chain joins TRBV2 and TRBJ2-1; 11 bases map to TRBD1. This CDR3 is 17 amino acids long. Germline values: CDR1 SNHLY, CDR2 FYNNEI. V shed 1 base and J 9 bases; nucleotides not matched to a gene: 11. Here the CDR3 DNA reads TGTGCCAGCAGTGAAGTGGGACAGGGGGGGGGATTAGGTGAGCAGTTCTTC. As protein: CASSEVGQGGGLGEQFF.

The chain couples TRBV30 to TRBJ1-5, with D possibly matching TRBD1 (5 bases). Trimming left V 3 bases short and J 2 bases short, with 11 bases between. CDR1 GTSNPN and CDR2 SVGIG come from the germline V gene (reference sequence). This CDR3 contains 14 residues. CDR3 protein: CAWSRGVGNQPQHF. In DNA, the CDR3 is TGTGCCTGGAGCCGGGGGGTCGGCAATCAGCCCCAGCATTTT.

The CDR3 region is CASSPDRFQETQYF. CDR3 nucleotides: TGTGCCAGCAGCCCCGACAGGTTCCAAGAGACCCAGTACTTC. This sequence joins TRBV9 and TRBJ2-5; the D gene is possibly TRBD1 (6 bases). The germline V gene has CDR1 SGDLS and CDR2 YYNGEE. This CDR3 has 14 residues. Trimming removed 4 bases from V and 1 base from J, with 11 bases in between.

J is TRBJ2-2 and V is TRBV5-1; 12 nucleotides match TRBD1. V dropped 6 bases and J dropped 4; count of bases not matched to a gene: 13. The CDR3 runs 18 residues. Germline CDR1 and CDR2: SGHRS and YFSETQ. Here the CDR3 DNA reads TGCGCCAGCACCAAACGTCCCTCGGGACAGGGGGCCACCGGGGAGCTGTTTTTT. Amino acids: CASTKRPSGQGATGELFF.

The chain employs TRBV10-3 and TRBJ1-2; 11 positions agree with TRBD1. V lost 5 bases, J lost 4 bases, and 6 bases stayed unmatched. Per the germline V gene, CDR1 is ENHRY and CDR2 is SYGVKD. The CDR3 loop spans 15 amino acids. CDR3 sequence: CAISWTGGEGYGYTF. CDR3 nucleotide sequence: TGTGCCATCAGTTGGACAGGGGGCGAGGGCTATGGCTACACCTTC.

This sequence joins TRBV7-6 and TRBJ1-2; 7 bases are shared with TRBD1. The V segment lost 1 base and the J segment 0 bases; nucleotides outside the gene matches: 5. The CDR3 has 16 residues. Germline V CDR1 and CDR2: SGHVS, FNYEAQ. The CDR3: CASSLGLQGSNYGYTF. The CDR3 nucleotides read TGTGCCAGCAGCTTAGGGCTACAGGGGTCTAACTATGGCTACACCTTC. The full variable domain, with the rest looked up from reference TRBV7-6 and TRBJ1-2, is GAGVSQSPRYKVTKRGQDVALRCDPISGHVSLYWYRQALGQGPEFLTYFNYEAQQDKSGLPNDRFSAERPEGSISTLTIQRTEQRDSAMYRCASSLGLQGSNYGYTFGSGTRLTVV.

This clone showed up just once. This chain links TRBV7-2 with TRBJ1-1, with TRBD1 as a possible D gene (5 bases). V lost 1 base, J lost 5 bases, and 17 bases lay in between. This CDR3 is built from 16 residues. Germline V gives CDR1 SGHTA, CDR2 FQGNSA. CDR3: CASSLVPTVMRTEAFF. The CDR3, as DNA: TGTGCCAGCAGCTTAGTGCCGACAGTAATGAGGACTGAAGCTTTCTTT.

V usage is TRBV6-6 and J usage is TRBJ2-1; 7 nucleotides line up with TRBD1. The CDR3 sequence is 15 residues long. Germline trimming cut 9 bases from V and 9 bases from J; bases unmatched to any gene: 17. Germline CDR1 and CDR2: MNHNY and SVGAGI (reference sequence). The CDR3 region has the DNA TGTGCCAGGGTCCGGGACAGTACAGTGTGGGGTGAGCAGTTCTTC. Protein product: CARVRDSTVWGEQFF.

The V and J genes are TRBV6-1 and TRBJ1-4; 7 bases agree with TRBD1. CDR1 is MNHNS and CDR2 is SASEGT in the germline V gene. Germline trimming cut 4 bases from V and 5 bases from J; bases unmatched to any gene: 4. There are 14 residues in the CDR3. The CDR3, as DNA: TGTGCCAGCAGTGGGGGGACAGTAAATGAAAAACTGTTTTTT. This codes for CASSGGTVNEKLFF.

The V call is TRBV6-5, the J call TRBJ2-4; D may be TRBD2 (5 bases). The CDR3 extends over 13 amino acids. CDR1 and CDR2 from the germline V gene are MNHEY and SVGAGI. V lost 7 bases and J 9 bases, leaving 16 bases between the germline ends. The CDR3 bases are TGTGCCAGCACCCAGGACTGCGTAATCATTCAGTACTTC. It translates to CASTQDCVIIQYF.

The CDR3 DNA sequence: TGTGCCAGCACCGGGGGGATAGCCTATGGCTACACCTTC. The encoded protein is CASTGGIAYGYTF. V usage is TRBV6-5 and J usage is TRBJ1-2, with D maybe TRBD1 (5 bases). The V end was cut by 7 bases, the J end by 4 bases, with 13 bases between. Germline V gene sequence: CDR1 MNHEY, CDR2 SVGAGI. The CDR3 loop spans 13 amino acids.

On this clone: A junction boundary mismatches the germline segment, possibly from a read error. The J gene is TRBJ1-1, the V gene TRBV6-1, with TRBD1 matching 9 bases. The CDR3 runs 15 residues. CDR1 and CDR2 (germline): MNHNS, SASEGT. The CDR3 protein is CASREGQGLGTEAFF. As DNA, the CDR3 is TGTGCCAGCAGGGAAGGACAGGGGTTGGGCACTGAAGCTTTCTTT.

The genes are TRBV15 and TRBJ2-1; a weak D match, TRBD1 (6 bases). V lost 0 bases and J lost 6, with 24 bases in between. Germline V CDR1 and CDR2: LNHNV, YYDKDF (reference sequence). This CDR3 is built from 19 residues. CDR3 sequence reads: CATSRDPGTLRGGINEQFF. The CDR3 DNA sequence: TGTGCCACCAGCAGAGACCCTGGGACACTACGAGGTGGTATCAATGAGCAGTTCTTC.

The chain joins TRBV30 to TRBJ2-3; D is uncertain. The CDR3 length is 13 residues. CDR1 is GTSNPN, CDR2 SVGIG, per germline (reference sequence). V dropped 0 bases and J dropped 2 bases, with 6 bases sitting between them. CDR3 in DNA: TGTGCCTGGAGTGTATCAGTCACAGATACGCAGTATTTT. Translation gives CAWSVSVTDTQYF.

This chain connects TRBV6-5 to TRBJ1-6; 7 nucleotides align to TRBD1. This CDR3 is built from 15 residues. CDR1 is MNHEY, CDR2 SVGAGI, per germline. J gave up 5 bases and V 6 bases, and 7 bases lay outside the gene matches. CDR3 amino acids: CASRTDRSDNSPLHF. CDR3 in DNA: TGTGCCAGCAGAACGGACAGGAGTGATAATTCACCCCTCCACTTT.

The chain carries TRBV27 and TRBJ2-2, with D perhaps matching TRBD2 (6 bases). V lost 4 bases, J lost 4 bases, and 13 bases lay in between. Germline V CDR1 and CDR2: MNHEY, SMNVEV (reference sequence). The CDR3 is 15 residues long. CDR3 DNA: TGTGCCAGCAGTTGGGGGGATAGAGTCACCGGGGAGCTGTTTTTT. The encoded protein is CASSWGDRVTGELFF.

The V gene is TRBV15, the J gene TRBJ1-2, with 9 bases lining up with TRBD1. With V trimmed by 2 bases and J by 8 bases, 6 bases remained unmatched. The V gene's germline CDR1 is LNHNV and CDR2 YYDKDF (reference sequence). The CDR3 runs to 14 residues. The CDR3 spells CATSRQRQGDGYTF. CDR3 in DNA: TGTGCCACCAGCAGACAGCGACAGGGGGACGGCTACACCTTC.

V and J are TRBV9 and TRBJ2-1; TRBD1 matches at 9 bases. The CDR3 contains 15 residues. Per germline, CDR1 SGDLS and CDR2 YYNGEE. V trimming: 3 bases; J trimming: 2 bases; junction bases outside the gene matches: 3. CDR3 loop: CASSADRGAYNEQFF. For the CDR3, the DNA is TGTGCCAGCAGCGCGGACAGGGGAGCCTACAATGAGCAGTTCTTC.

The genes are TRBV19 and TRBJ1-1; no firm D call. In germline, CDR1 is LNHDA, CDR2 SQIVND (reference sequence). Trimming pared 5 bases from V and 0 bases from J, leaving 16 bases between. There are 16 residues in the CDR3. In DNA, the CDR3 is TGTGCCAGTAGTGCCCATACCTGGGAGGTGAACACTGAAGCTTTCTTT. Translation gives CASSAHTWEVNTEAFF.

This chain uses TRBV6-1 with TRBJ2-2; no firm D call. CDR3 length equals 14 residues. V was pared by 6 bases and J by 0 bases, with 8 bases between. CDR1 is MNHNS and CDR2 is SASEGT in the germline V gene. The DNA for the CDR3 is TGTGCCAGCAGAGAGGCGCCGAACACCGGGGAGCTGTTTTTT. Translation gives CASREAPNTGELFF.